This T cell receptor (beta chain) was recorded in a study of a mutant IDH1 vaccine in newly diagnosed glioma. Across the study: Patients began vaccination 4-6 weeks after radiotherapy alone, or with temozolomide cycles. Sex among treated patients split 62.5% male, about 40% female; mean age was roughly 42 years. Previous treatment comprised radiotherapy, temozolomide, or both, mostly both.

Points on this clone: Antigen unknown.

Sequenced by immunoSEQ multiplex PCR; TCRdb stores in-frame clones only, minus some. This table has tens of thousands of clones, roughly 80% appearing once. Time point noted: week 47, end of study. The investigators gave 300 ug of mutant IDH1 20-mer peptide in each vaccine dose, together with topical imiquimod. Across weeks 1, 3, 5, 7, 11, 15, 19 and 23, patients received a vaccination each time, eight in all. The germline V gene has CDR1 SNHLY and CDR2 FYNNEI. The V end was cut by 7 bases, the J end by 7 bases, with 8 bases between. This CDR3 has 11 amino acids. Sequences were derived from PBMCs, sampled from a glioma patient whose treatment included an IDH1 peptide vaccine. This receptor was obtained from a woman under 40 with glioma. Some clones in this sample may be carry-over from other donors' samples. The chain couples TRBV2 to TRBJ2-1; weak D call: TRBD1 (6 bases). The DNA of the CDR3 is TGTGCCAGCACCCAGGGGAATGAGCAGTTCTTC. Translation gives CASTQGNEQFF.